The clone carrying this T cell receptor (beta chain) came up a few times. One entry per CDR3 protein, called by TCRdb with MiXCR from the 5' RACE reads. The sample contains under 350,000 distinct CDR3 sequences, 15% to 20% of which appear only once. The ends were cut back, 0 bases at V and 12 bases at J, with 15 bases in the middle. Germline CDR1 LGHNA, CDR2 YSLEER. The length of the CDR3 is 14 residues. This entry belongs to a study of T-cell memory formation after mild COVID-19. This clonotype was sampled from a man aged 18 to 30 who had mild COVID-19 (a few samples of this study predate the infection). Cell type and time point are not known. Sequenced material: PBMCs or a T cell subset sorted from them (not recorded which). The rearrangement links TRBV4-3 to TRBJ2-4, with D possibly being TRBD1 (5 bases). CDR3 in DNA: TGCGCCAGCAGCCAAGATAGGGGTTCGGCTACTCAGTACTTC. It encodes CASSQDRGSATQYF.